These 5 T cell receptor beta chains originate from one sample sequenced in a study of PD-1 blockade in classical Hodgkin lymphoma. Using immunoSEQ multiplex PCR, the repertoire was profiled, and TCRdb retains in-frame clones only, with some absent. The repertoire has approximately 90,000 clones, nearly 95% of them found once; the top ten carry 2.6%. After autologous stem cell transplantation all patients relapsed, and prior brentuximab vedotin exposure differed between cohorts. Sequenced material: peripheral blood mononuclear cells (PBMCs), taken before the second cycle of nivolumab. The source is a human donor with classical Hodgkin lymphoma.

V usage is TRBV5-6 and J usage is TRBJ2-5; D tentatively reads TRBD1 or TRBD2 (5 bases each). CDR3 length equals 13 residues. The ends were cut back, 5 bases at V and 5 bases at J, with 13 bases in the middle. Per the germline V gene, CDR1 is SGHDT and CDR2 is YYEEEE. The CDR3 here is CASSYGTGETQYF. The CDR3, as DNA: TGTGCCAGCAGTTATGGGACGGGTGAGACCCAGTACTTC. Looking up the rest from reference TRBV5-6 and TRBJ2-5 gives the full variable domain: DAGVTQSPTHLIKTRGQQVTLRCSPKSGHDTVSWYQQALGQGPQFIFQYYEEEERQRGNFPDRFSGHQFPNYSSELNVNALLLGDSALYLCASSYGTGETQYFGPGTRLLVL.

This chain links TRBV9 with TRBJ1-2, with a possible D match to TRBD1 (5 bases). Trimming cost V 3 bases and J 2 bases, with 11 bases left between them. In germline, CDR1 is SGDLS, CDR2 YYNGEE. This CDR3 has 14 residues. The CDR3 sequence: CASSAGGRNYGYTF. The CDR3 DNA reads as TGTGCCAGCAGCGCCGGGGGTAGGAACTATGGCTACACCTTC.

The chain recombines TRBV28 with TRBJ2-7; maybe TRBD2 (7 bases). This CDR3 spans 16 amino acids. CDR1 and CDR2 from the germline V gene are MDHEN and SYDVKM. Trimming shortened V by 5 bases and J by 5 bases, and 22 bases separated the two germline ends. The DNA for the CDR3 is TGTGCCAGCAGTCTACTAGGAGGGGGAGGGTTCCACGAGCAGTACTTC. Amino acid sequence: CASSLLGGGGFHEQYF.

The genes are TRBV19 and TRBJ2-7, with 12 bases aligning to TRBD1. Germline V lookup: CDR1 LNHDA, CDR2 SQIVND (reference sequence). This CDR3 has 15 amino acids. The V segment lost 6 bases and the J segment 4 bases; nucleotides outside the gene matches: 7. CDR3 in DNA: TGTGCCAGTAGAGTCCGGGACAGGGGGCATTACGAGCAGTACTTC. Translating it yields CASRVRDRGHYEQYF. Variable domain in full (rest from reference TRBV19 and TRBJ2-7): DGGITQSPKYLFRKEGQNVTLSCEQNLNHDAMYWYRQDPGQGLRLIYYSQIVNDFQKGDIAEGYSVSREKKESFPLTVTSAQKNPTAFYLCASRVRDRGHYEQYFGPGTRLTVT.

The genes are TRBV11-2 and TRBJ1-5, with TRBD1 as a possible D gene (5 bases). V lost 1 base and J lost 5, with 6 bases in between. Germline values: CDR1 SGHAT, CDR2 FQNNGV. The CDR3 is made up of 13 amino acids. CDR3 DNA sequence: TGTGCCAGCAGCTTAGGGGGGGATCAGCCCCAGCATTTT. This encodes CASSLGGDQPQHF.